The 26 T cell receptor beta chains presented below share a single source sample, sequenced in a study of radiation and T cells in renal cell carcinoma. Generated by immunoSEQ multiplex PCR, the TCRdb table keeps only in-frame clones and is missing some. This table holds fewer than 30,000 clones, 81% found once. Noted time point: blood 2 weeks post-SBRT. Noted treatment: 15 Gy SBRT to primary tumor, nephrectomy 4 weeks later. The specimen was blood, collected from a patient whose treatment included radiotherapy and nephrectomy. The source of these receptors is a man in his 60s with renal cell carcinoma.

The V and J genes are TRBV7-8 and TRBJ2-7; D tentatively reads TRBD1 or TRBD2 (5 bases each). V was trimmed by 6 bases and J by 7 bases, leaving 19 bases between them. The CDR3 totals 14 residues. Germline V CDR1 and CDR2: SGHVS, FQNEAQ. CDR3 amino acids: CASSYRDGIVEQYF. Here the CDR3 DNA reads TGTGCCAGCAGTTACCGGGACGGTATTGTAGAGCAGTACTTC.

The V and J genes are TRBV6-7 and TRBJ1-1; the D gene is possibly TRBD1 (5 bases). TRBV6-7 is an ORF; its function is uncertain. V lost 0 bases and J 10 bases, leaving 12 bases between the germline ends. CDR3 length: 13 amino acids. The CDR3 DNA reads as TGTGCCAGCAGTTACTCGGGTAGGGGAGGAGCTTTCTTT. Translated, it gives CASSYSGRGGAFF.

The DNA for the CDR3 is TGCGCCAGCAGCTTGGTGGTGGACAATGAGCAGTTCTTC. Its translation is CASSLVVDNEQFF. This chain uses TRBV5-1 with TRBJ2-1; no reliable D call. This CDR3 comprises 13 residues. Between the trimmed V and J ends, which lost 0 bases and 5 bases, there was a span of 6 bases. Germline loops: CDR1 SGHRS, CDR2 YFSETQ. The variable domain in full, with the rest retrieved from reference TRBV5-1 and TRBJ2-1, is KAGVTQTPRYLIKTRGQQVTLSCSPISGHRSVSWYQQTPGQGLQFLFEYFSETQRNKGNFPGRFSGRQFSNSRSEMNVSTLELGDSALYLCASSLVVDNEQFFGPGTRLTVL.

This clone was seen just once. The genes are TRBV11-2 and TRBJ2-1; 10 positions match TRBD2. V trimming: 1 base; J trimming: 7 bases; junction bases outside the gene matches: 10. The CDR3 runs 17 residues. Germline CDR1 and CDR2: SGHAT and FQNNGV. Here the CDR3 reads CASSLGFLAGVTNEQFF. As DNA, the CDR3 is TGTGCCAGCAGCTTAGGGTTCCTAGCGGGAGTGACTAATGAGCAGTTCTTC. The whole variable domain, remainder taken from reference TRBV11-2 and TRBJ2-1, is EAGVAQSPRYKIIEKRQSVAFWCNPISGHATLYWYQQILGQGPKLLIQFQNNGVVDDSQLPKDRFSAERLKGVDSTLKIQPAKLEDSAVYLCASSLGFLAGVTNEQFFGPGTRLTVL.

V is TRBV5-1 and J is TRBJ1-4; 9 positions agree with TRBD1. Germline CDR1 reads SGHRS; CDR2 reads YFSETQ. V lost 3 bases, J lost 5 bases, and 8 bases stayed unmatched. This CDR3 has 16 residues. CDR3 loop: CASSSGNRGLNEKLFF. In DNA form, the CDR3 reads TGCGCCAGCAGCTCTGGCAACAGGGGGCTCAATGAAAAACTGTTTTTT.

The CDR3 sequence is CASSPLTGSTGELFF. For the CDR3, the DNA is TGTGCCAGCAGCCCCTTAACAGGGAGCACCGGGGAGCTGTTTTTT. This rearrangement joins TRBV6-1 to TRBJ2-2, with D possibly TRBD1 on 6 matching bases. The CDR3 length is 15 residues. Between the trimmed V and J ends, which lost 6 bases and 4 bases, there was a span of 15 bases. Germline CDR1 reads MNHNS; CDR2 reads SASEGT.

The chain uses TRBV5-4 and TRBJ1-1, with a tentative D call TRBD1 (6 bases). CDR3 size: 14 residues. Germline CDR1 is SGHNT and CDR2 is YYREEE (reference sequence). Trimming cost V 4 bases and J 0 bases, with 10 bases left between them. In nucleotides, the CDR3 is TGTGCCAGCAGCCTTGGGACACTGAACACTGAAGCTTTCTTT. Its protein product is CASSLGTLNTEAFF.

V and J are TRBV6-5 and TRBJ2-7; 14 positions match TRBD2. Germline CDR1 reads MNHEY; CDR2 reads SVGAGI. The junction had 2 bases not matched to a gene; V was cut back by 5 bases and J by 2 bases. The CDR3 is made up of 15 amino acids. CDR3 protein: CASSKTSGRAYEQYF. The CDR3 DNA sequence: TGTGCCAGCAGTAAGACTAGCGGGAGGGCCTACGAGCAGTACTTC.

This clone came up a few times. DNA for the CDR3: TGTGCCAGTTGGGAGGACAGGAATAATGAAAAACTGTTTTTT. It translates to CASWEDRNNEKLFF. This chain uses TRBV2 with TRBJ1-4, with 7 bases fitting TRBD1. Germline V gene data show CDR1 as SNHLY and CDR2 as FYNNEI. The junction had 8 bases not matched to a gene; V was cut back by 9 bases and J by 4 bases. This CDR3 spans 14 amino acids.

The chain couples TRBV27 to TRBJ1-2; D unresolved. CDR3 size: 14 residues. CDR1 MNHEY and CDR2 SMNVEV come from the germline V gene (reference sequence). Trimming shortened V by 4 bases and J by 5 bases, and 14 bases separated the two germline ends. The CDR3 nucleotides are TGTGCCAGCAGTTCCCCGGGGAGCGGGTATGGCTACACCTTC. This encodes CASSSPGSGYGYTF.

The chain recombines TRBV21-1 with TRBJ2-7; TRBD1, the table's D call, lacks a check against the DNA. TRBV21-1 is a documented pseudogene. The CDR3 runs to 15 residues. CDR3 sequence reads: CASSKAGTGDHEQYF. As DNA, the CDR3 is TGTGCCAGCAGCAAAGCGGGGACAGGGGACCACGAGCAGTACTTC.

This clone appeared a single time. The chain combines TRBV13 with TRBJ2-1; TRBD2 aligns across 9 bases. CDR3 size: 16 residues. Looked up from germline, CDR1 is PRHDT and CDR2 is FYEKMQ (reference sequence). After removal of 5 bases from V and 9 bases from J, the junction contained 14 bases not matched to a gene. The CDR3 DNA reads as TGTGCCAGCAGCCCCCGTCTAGCGGGGAGTTGGAGTGAGCAGTTCTTC. Amino acid sequence: CASSPRLAGSWSEQFF.

In DNA, the CDR3 is TGTGCCAGCAGCACGGGACAGGGAATCCTCTACACCTTC. Amino acids: CASSTGQGILYTF. V is TRBV6-5 and J is TRBJ1-2; TRBD1 matches at 9 bases. Germline loops: CDR1 MNHEY, CDR2 SVGAGI. CDR3 length: 13 amino acids. The V segment lost 6 bases and the J segment 10 bases; nucleotides outside the gene matches: 9.

The chain has TRBV6-1 and TRBJ2-4; 9 nucleotides line up with TRBD1. Germline loops: CDR1 MNHNS, CDR2 SASEGT. The length of the CDR3 is 16 residues. J gave up 5 bases and V 2 bases, and 7 bases lay outside the gene matches. The CDR3, as DNA: TGTGCCAGCAGTGAAAGGACAGGGGAGGTCCAAAACATTCAGTACTTC. Protein sequence: CASSERTGEVQNIQYF.

The chain couples TRBV6-5 to TRBJ2-7; 7 bases line up with TRBD1. Germline-derived CDR1 and CDR2 are MNHEY and SVGAGI. The CDR3 spans 14 residues. The junction had 2 bases not matched to a gene; V was cut back by 0 bases and J by 3 bases. CDR3 DNA: TGTGCCAGCAGTTACTCCCAGGGGGACTACGAGCAGTACTTC. This encodes CASSYSQGDYEQYF.

The genes are TRBV5-1 and TRBJ2-7; 8 bases match TRBD1. The CDR3 contains 15 residues. V trimming: 4 bases; J trimming: 2 bases; junction bases outside the gene matches: 8. Germline V gives CDR1 SGHRS, CDR2 YFSETQ. CDR3 residues: CASSLLTGVAYEQYF. CDR3 in DNA: TGCGCCAGCAGCCTCCTGACAGGGGTTGCCTACGAGCAGTACTTC.

CDR3 bases: TGCAGCGTTGAGCGTGACAGGTGGATCTTAGCCAAAAACATTCAGTACTTC. As protein: CSVERDRWILAKNIQYF. The chain has TRBV29-1 and TRBJ2-4; the D gene is possibly TRBD1 (6 bases). Germline-derived CDR1 and CDR2 are SQVTM and ANQGSEA. This CDR3 is built from 17 residues. V was cut by 3 bases and J by 0 bases, with 18 bases left in between.

The chain carries TRBV5-1 and TRBJ1-3; D not resolved. Deletions cut 7 bases from V and 0 bases from J, with 5 bases between. Germline loops: CDR1 SGHRS, CDR2 YFSETQ. The CDR3 has 12 amino acids. In DNA, the CDR3 is TGCGCCAGCCCGAACTCTGGAAACACCATATATTTT. It is translated as CASPNSGNTIYF.

The chain links TRBV19 to TRBJ1-6, with D perhaps TRBD1 (6 bases). CDR1 and CDR2 from the germline V gene are LNHDA and SQIVND (reference sequence). The CDR3 totals 15 residues. V lost 3 bases, J lost 7 bases, and 13 bases lay in between. Written as DNA, the CDR3 is TGTGCCAGTAGTATGTGGGGGGCCGAGAATTCACCCCTCCACTTT. It translates to CASSMWGAENSPLHF.

This clone was detected only a few times. One junction end disagrees with the germline gene, perhaps due to a read error. J is TRBJ2-5 and V is TRBV7-7; perhaps TRBD1 as D (8 bases). This CDR3 is built from 15 residues. The germline V gene encodes CDR1 SSHAT and CDR2 FNYEAQ (reference sequence). For the CDR3, the DNA is TGTGCTAGCAGCTTAACAGGGGGGACTAAAGAGACCCAGTACTTC. Translating gives CASSLTGGTKETQYF.

The chain recombines TRBV2 with TRBJ2-7; 8 bases are a match to TRBD1. The germline V gene encodes CDR1 SNHLY and CDR2 FYNNEI. CDR3 length equals 14 residues. Trimming took 6 bases from V and 3 from J; bases not matched to a gene: 7. CDR3 bases: TGTGCCAGCAGAATGAGGACAGGGCTCTACGAGCAGTACTTC. Translating it yields CASRMRTGLYEQYF.

The chain recombines TRBV19 with TRBJ2-7; D might be TRBD1 or TRBD2, each matching 5 bases. Trimming pared 4 bases from V and 0 bases from J, leaving 16 bases between. CDR3 length: 16 residues. Germline CDR1 reads LNHDA; CDR2 reads SQIVND (reference sequence). CDR3 nucleotide sequence: TGTGCCAGTAGTAGCATCCGCACAGGAGGCTCCTACGAGCAGTACTTC. Translating gives CASSSIRTGGSYEQYF.

The CDR3 DNA sequence: TGTGCCAGCAGTTACTCCGGGCCCTCCACGATCTATGGCTACACCTTC. Translation: CASSYSGPSTIYGYTF. This sequence joins TRBV6-5 and TRBJ1-2; D is uncertain. The germline V gene encodes CDR1 MNHEY and CDR2 SVGAGI. This CDR3 contains 16 residues. The V end was cut by 0 bases, the J end by 4 bases, with 15 bases between.

CDR3 amino acids: CASKGGGEDYEQYF. The CDR3 DNA is TGCGCCAGCAAAGGGGGAGGGGAAGACTACGAGCAGTACTTC. The rearrangement links TRBV5-1 to TRBJ2-7; possibly TRBD2 for D (7 bases). CDR1 and CDR2 from the germline V gene are SGHRS and YFSETQ. The CDR3 runs 14 residues. Trimming removed 6 bases at V and 3 bases at J, with 16 bases between.

The genes are TRBV6-1 and TRBJ1-1; 7 nucleotides agree with TRBD1. V shed 1 base and J 7 bases; nucleotides not matched to a gene: 6. The CDR3 contains 14 residues. Per the germline V gene, CDR1 is MNHNS and CDR2 is SASEGT. Written as DNA, the CDR3 is TGTGCCAGCAGTGAAGATTGGGACAGCCGTGAAGCTTTCTTT. Translated, it gives CASSEDWDSREAFF.

The gene calls are TRBV29-1 and TRBJ2-7, with D unclear. The V end lost 4 bases, the J end lost 2 bases, and 12 bases lay between the germline ends. The CDR3 has 13 amino acids. Looked up from germline, CDR1 is SQVTM and CDR2 is ANQGSEA. DNA for the CDR3: TGCAGCGTTGTGCCCACACCCCCCTACGAGCAGTACTTC. It is translated as CSVVPTPPYEQYF.